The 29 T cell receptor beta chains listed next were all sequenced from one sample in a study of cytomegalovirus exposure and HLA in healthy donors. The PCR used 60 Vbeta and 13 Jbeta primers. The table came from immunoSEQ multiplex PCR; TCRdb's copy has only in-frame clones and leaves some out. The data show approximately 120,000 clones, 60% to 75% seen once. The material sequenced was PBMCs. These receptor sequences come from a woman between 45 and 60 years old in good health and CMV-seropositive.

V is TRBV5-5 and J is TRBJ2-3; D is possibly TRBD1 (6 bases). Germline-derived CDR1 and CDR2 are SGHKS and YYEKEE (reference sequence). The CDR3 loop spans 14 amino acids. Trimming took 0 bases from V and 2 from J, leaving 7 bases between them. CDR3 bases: TGTGCCAGCAGCTTGGACAGGGCCACAGATACGCAGTATTTT. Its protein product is CASSLDRATDTQYF.

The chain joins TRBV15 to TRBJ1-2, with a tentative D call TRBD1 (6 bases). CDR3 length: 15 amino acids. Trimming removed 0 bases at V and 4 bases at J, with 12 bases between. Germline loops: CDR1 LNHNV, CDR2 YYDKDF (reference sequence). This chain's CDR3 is CATSRDRGAGYGYTF. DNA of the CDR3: TGTGCCACCAGCAGAGATCGGGGGGCTGGCTATGGCTACACCTTC.

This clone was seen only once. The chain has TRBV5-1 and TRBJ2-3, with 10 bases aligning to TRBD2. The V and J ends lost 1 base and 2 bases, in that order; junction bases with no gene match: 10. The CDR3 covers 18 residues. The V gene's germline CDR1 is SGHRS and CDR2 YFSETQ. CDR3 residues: CASSLYSPSGGNTDTQYF. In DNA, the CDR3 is TGCGCCAGCAGCTTGTATTCCCCTAGCGGGGGAAACACAGATACGCAGTATTTT.

This CDR3 reads CASSPRAQASYEQYF. The CDR3 DNA follows: TGTGCCAGCAGCCCCAGGGCTCAAGCCTCCTACGAGCAGTACTTC. This rearrangement joins TRBV7-6 to TRBJ2-7; the D gene is possibly TRBD1 (5 bases). Germline CDR1 is SGHVS and CDR2 is FNYEAQ. The CDR3 is 15 residues long. V lost 5 bases and J 0 bases, leaving 14 bases between the germline ends. Drawing the rest from reference TRBV7-6 and TRBJ2-7, the complete variable domain is GAGVSQSPRYKVTKRGQDVALRCDPISGHVSLYWYRQALGQGPEFLTYFNYEAQQDKSGLPNDRFSAERPEGSISTLTIQRTEQRDSAMYRCASSPRAQASYEQYFGPGTRLTVT.

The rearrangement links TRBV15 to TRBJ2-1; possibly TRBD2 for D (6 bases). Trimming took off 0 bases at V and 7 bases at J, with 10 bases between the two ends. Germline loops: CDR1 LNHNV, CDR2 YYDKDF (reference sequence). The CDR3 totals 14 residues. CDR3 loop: CATSRDLALNEQFF. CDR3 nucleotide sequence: TGTGCCACCAGCAGAGACCTAGCGTTAAATGAGCAGTTCTTC.

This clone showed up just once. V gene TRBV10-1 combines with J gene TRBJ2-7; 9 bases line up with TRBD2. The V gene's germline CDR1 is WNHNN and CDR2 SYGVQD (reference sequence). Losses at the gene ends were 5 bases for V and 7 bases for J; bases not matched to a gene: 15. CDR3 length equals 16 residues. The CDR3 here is CASSSLPGTSPWEQYF. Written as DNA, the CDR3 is TGCGCCAGCAGTTCTCTCCCCGGGACTAGCCCTTGGGAGCAGTACTTC.

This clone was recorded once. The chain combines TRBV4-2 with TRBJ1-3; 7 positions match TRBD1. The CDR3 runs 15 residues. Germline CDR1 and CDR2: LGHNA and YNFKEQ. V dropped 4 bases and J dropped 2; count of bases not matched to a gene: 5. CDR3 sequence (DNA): TGTGCCAGCAGCCCTCTCGACAGGGCTGGAAACACCATATATTTT. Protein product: CASSPLDRAGNTIYF.

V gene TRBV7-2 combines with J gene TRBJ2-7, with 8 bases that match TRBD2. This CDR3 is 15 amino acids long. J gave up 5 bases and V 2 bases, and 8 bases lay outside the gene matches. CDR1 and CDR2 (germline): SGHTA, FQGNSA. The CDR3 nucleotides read TGTGCCAGCAGCTTAAGCGGGGGTCCGGGGGACGAGCAGTACTTC. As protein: CASSLSGGPGDEQYF.

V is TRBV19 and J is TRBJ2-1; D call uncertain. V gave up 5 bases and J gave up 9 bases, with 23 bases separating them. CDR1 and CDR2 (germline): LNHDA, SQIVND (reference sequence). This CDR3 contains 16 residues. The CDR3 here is CASSSSRIVPRSEQFF. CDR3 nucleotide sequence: TGTGCCAGTAGTTCTTCTCGTATTGTTCCCAGAAGTGAGCAGTTCTTC.

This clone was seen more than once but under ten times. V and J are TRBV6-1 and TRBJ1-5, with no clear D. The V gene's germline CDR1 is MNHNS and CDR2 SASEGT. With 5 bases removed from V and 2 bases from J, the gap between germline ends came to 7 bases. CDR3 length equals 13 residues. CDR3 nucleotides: TGTGCCAGCAGTCCTTTCGGCAATCAGCCCCAGCATTTT. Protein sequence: CASSPFGNQPQHF.

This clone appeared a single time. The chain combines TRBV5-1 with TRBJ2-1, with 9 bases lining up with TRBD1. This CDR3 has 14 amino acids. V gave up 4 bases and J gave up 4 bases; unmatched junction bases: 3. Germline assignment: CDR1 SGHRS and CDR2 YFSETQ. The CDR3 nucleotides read TGCGCCAGCAGCGGGGGACAGGGATACAATGAGCAGTTCTTC. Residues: CASSGGQGYNEQFF. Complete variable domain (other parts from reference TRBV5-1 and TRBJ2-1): KAGVTQTPRYLIKTRGQQVTLSCSPISGHRSVSWYQQTPGQGLQFLFEYFSETQRNKGNFPGRFSGRQFSNSRSEMNVSTLELGDSALYLCASSGGQGYNEQFFGPGTRLTVL.

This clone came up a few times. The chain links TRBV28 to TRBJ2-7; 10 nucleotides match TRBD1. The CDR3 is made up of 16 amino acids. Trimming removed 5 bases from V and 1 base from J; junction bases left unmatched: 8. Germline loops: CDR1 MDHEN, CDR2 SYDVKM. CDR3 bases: TGTGCCAGCAGTGCAAGCCGGGACAGGGGTTCCTACGAGCAGTACTTC. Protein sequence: CASSASRDRGSYEQYF.

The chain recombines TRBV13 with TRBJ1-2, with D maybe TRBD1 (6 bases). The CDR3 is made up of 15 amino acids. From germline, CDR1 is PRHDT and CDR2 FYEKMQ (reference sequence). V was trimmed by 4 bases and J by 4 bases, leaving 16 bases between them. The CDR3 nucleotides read TGTGCCAGCAGCTCCCCCCCAGGGGCGGGCTATGGCTACACCTTC. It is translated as CASSSPPGAGYGYTF.

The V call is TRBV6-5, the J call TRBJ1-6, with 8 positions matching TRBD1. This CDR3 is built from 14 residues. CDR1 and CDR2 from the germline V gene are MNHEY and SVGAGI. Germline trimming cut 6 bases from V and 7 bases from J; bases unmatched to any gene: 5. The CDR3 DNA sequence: TGTGCCAGCAGCGGGACAGGAGGCAATTCACCCCTCCACTTT. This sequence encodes CASSGTGGNSPLHF.

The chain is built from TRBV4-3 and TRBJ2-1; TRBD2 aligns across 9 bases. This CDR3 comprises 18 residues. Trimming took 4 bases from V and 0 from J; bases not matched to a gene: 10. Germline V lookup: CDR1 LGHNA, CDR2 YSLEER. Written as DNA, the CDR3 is TGCGCCAGCAGCCGAATAAGCGGGGGGTCGAGCTCCTACAATGAGCAGTTCTTC. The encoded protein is CASSRISGGSSSYNEQFF.

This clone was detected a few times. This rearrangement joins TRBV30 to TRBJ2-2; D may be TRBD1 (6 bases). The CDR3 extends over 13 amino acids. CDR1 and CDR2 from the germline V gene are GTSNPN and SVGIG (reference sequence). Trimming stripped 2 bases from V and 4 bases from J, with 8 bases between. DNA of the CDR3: TGTGCCTGGAGTCTACAGGGCACCGGGGAGCTGTTTTTT. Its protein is CAWSLQGTGELFF.

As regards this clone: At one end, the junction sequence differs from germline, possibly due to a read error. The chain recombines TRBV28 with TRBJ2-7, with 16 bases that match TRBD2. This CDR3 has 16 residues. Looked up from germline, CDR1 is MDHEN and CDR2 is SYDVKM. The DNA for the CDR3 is TGTGCCAGCAGTTTATCGCCGGGACTAGCGGGGGGGAATGTTCACTTC. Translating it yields CASSLSPGLAGGNVHF.

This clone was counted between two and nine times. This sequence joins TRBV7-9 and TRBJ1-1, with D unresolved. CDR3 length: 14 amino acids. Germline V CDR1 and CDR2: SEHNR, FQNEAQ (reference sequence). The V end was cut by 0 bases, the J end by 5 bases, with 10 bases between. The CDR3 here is CASSLAEGGTEAFF. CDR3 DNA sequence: TGTGCCAGCAGCTTAGCCGAGGGAGGGACTGAAGCTTTCTTT.

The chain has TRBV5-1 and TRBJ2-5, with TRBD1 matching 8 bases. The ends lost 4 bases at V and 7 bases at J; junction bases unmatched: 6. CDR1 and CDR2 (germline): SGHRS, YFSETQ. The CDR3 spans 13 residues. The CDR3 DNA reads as TGCGCCAGCAGCCAAGGACAGGGAGGGACCCAGTACTTC. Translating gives CASSQGQGGTQYF.

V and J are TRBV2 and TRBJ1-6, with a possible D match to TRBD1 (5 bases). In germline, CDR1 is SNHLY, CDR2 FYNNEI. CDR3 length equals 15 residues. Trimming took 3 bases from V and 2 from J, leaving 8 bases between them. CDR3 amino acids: CASSDRGTYNSPLHF. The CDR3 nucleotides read TGTGCCAGCAGTGATAGGGGCACCTATAATTCACCCCTCCACTTT.

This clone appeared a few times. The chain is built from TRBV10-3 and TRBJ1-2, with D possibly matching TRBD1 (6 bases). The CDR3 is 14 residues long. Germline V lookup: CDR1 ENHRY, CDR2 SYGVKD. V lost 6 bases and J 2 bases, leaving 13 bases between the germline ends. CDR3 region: CAIRAPTGNYGYTF. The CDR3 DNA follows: TGTGCCATCAGGGCTCCGACAGGAAACTATGGCTACACCTTC.

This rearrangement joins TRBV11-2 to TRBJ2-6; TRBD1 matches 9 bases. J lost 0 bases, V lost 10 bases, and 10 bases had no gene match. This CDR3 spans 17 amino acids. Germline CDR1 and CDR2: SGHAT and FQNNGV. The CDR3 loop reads CATNRDRAISGANVLTF. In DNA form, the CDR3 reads TGTGCCACCAACCGGGACAGGGCTATCTCTGGGGCCAACGTCCTGACTTTC.

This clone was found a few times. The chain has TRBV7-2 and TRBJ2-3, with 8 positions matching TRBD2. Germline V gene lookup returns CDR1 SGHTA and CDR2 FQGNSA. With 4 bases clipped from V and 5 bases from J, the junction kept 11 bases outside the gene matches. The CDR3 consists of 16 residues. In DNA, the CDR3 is TGTGCCAGCAGCTATAAGACGGGGGGGGCGGGAGATACGCAGTATTTT. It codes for CASSYKTGGAGDTQYF.

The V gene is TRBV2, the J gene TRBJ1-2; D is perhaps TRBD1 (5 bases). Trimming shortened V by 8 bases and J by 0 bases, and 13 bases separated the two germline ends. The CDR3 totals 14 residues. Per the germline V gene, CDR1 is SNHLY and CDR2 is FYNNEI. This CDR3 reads CASPREGANYGYTF. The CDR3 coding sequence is TGTGCCAGCCCCAGGGAGGGAGCTAACTATGGCTACACCTTC.

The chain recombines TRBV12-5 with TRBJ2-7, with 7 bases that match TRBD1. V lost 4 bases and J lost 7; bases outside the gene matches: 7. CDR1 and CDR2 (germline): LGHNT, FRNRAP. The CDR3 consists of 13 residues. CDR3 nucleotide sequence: TGTGCTAGTGGTTCCGACTACAGGGGAGAGCAGTACTTC. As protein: CASGSDYRGEQYF.

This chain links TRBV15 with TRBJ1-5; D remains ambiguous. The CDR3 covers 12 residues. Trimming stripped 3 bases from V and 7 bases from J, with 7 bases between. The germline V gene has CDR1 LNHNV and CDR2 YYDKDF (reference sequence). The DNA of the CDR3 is TGTGCCACCAGCAGGCAACACCAGCCCCAGCATTTT. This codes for CATSRQHQPQHF. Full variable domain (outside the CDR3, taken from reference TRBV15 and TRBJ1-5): DAMVIQNPRYQVTQFGKPVTLSCSQTLNHNVMYWYQQKSSQAPKLLFHYYDKDFNNEADTPDNFQSRRPNTSFCFLDIRSPGLGDTAMYLCATSRQHQPQHFGDGTRLSIL.

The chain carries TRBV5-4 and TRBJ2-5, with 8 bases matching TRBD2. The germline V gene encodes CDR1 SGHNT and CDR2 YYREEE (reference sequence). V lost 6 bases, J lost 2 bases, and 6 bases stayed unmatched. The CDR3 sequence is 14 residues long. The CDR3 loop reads CASNEGLEQETQYF. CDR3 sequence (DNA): TGTGCCAGCAATGAGGGACTAGAGCAAGAGACCCAGTACTTC.

The CDR3 sequence: CASRREGQKAQYF. In DNA, the CDR3 is TGTGCCAGCAGAAGAGAGGGCCAGAAGGCCCAGTACTTC. The rearrangement uses TRBV6-5 and TRBJ2-5, with a possible D match to TRBD2 (5 bases). Trimming stripped 6 bases from V and 9 bases from J, with 17 bases between. Germline V lookup: CDR1 MNHEY, CDR2 SVGAGI. The CDR3 totals 13 residues.

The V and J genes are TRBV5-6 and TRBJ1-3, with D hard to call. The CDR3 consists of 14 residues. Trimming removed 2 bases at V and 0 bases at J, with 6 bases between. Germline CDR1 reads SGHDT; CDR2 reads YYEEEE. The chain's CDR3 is CASSFGLSGNTIYF. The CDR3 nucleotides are TGTGCCAGCAGCTTTGGGCTCTCTGGAAACACCATATATTTT.